Listed below are T cell receptor beta chains from one sample, sequenced in a study of molecular identifiers for immune sequencing clone quantification. TCRdb independently ran MiXCR on the PCR reads; one entry per CDR3 protein. Of 600,000 to 650,000 distinct CDR3 sequences listed, around 20% are singletons. The source material was naive CD8+ T cells from blood, with Jurkat cell RNA spiked in. The source of these receptors is a human donor in good health. Some libraries in this study had Jurkat cell RNA spiked in. CDR3s include the opening cysteine and the closing phenylalanine or tryptophan. The D gene is left open where the match is weak. Clone size is given for some rows only: seen once, a few or many times, or a class if the clone is expanded.

TRBJ2-7,TRBV27,.,.,CASSFRGTPNYEQYF,TGTGCCAGCAGTTTCCGGGGGACGCCCAACTACGAGCAGTACTTC
TRBJ2-3,TRBV29-1,many,.,CSVEGSSGVSTDTQYF,TGCAGCGTTGAGGGGTCCAGTGGGGTATCCACAGATACGCAGTATTTT
TRBJ1-6,TRBV5-6,.,.,CASSLIRLENNSPLHF,TGTGCCAGCAGCTTGATACGACTGGAGAATAATTCACCCCTCCACTTT
TRBJ1-3,TRBV6-5,few,.,CASSYSTESGNTIYF,TGTGCCAGCAGTTACTCGACAGAATCTGGAAACACCATATATTTT
TRBJ2-3,TRBV24-1,many,TRBD2,CATSGPASGANTDTQYF,TGTGCCACCAGTGGTCCTGCTAGCGGAGCAAACACAGATACGCAGTATTTT
TRBJ2-7,TRBV4-3,many,TRBD2,CASSQGTSDSSYEQYF,TGCGCCAGCAGCCAAGGGACTAGCGATTCATCCTACGAGCAGTACTTC
TRBJ1-5,TRBV2,many,.,CASSEFLGGDQPQHF,TGTGCCAGCAGTGAGTTTCTGGGGGGCGATCAGCCCCAGCATTTT
TRBJ2-3,TRBV29-1,many,.,CSGGADTQYF,TGCAGTGGAGGGGCAGATACGCAGTATTTT
TRBJ1-1,TRBV5-6,.,.,CASSLARRGDLAFF,TGTGCCAGCAGCTTGGCCAGAAGGGGGGACTTGGCTTTCTTT
TRBJ2-7,TRBV6-5,.,.,CASSYEANSYEQYF,TGTGCCAGCAGTTACGAGGCCAACTCCTACGAGCAGTACTTC
TRBJ1-4,TRBV28,many,TRBD1,CASNPVDRAYNEKLFF,TGTGCCAGCAACCCCGTCGACAGGGCCTACAATGAAAAACTGTTTTTT
TRBJ1-5,TRBV7-6,many,TRBD1,CASSPTGGWPQHF,TGTGCCAGCAGCCCGACAGGGGGCTGGCCCCAGCATTTT
TRBJ2-7,TRBV9,few,.,CASSEADGYEQYF,TGTGCCAGCAGCGAGGCGGACGGCTACGAGCAGTACTTC
TRBJ2-7,TRBV14,few,.,CASSQDSAGYSDEQYF,TGTGCCAGCAGCCAAGATTCGGCAGGCTACAGCGACGAGCAGTACTTC
TRBJ2-7,TRBV10-3,many,.,CAISELRQRPSSYEQYF,TGTGCCATCAGTGAGTTAAGGCAGCGCCCGAGCTCCTACGAGCAGTACTTC
TRBJ2-7,TRBV4-1,many,.,CASSQAEGDEQYF,TGCGCCAGCAGCCAAGCCGAGGGGGACGAGCAGTACTTC
TRBJ1-3,TRBV6-5,many,TRBD1,CASSYSGTGGVGNTIYF,TGTGCCAGCAGTTACTCGGGGACAGGGGGCGTCGGAAACACCATATATTTT
TRBJ2-5,TRBV6-5,.,.,CASSYSARETQYF,TGTGCCAGCAGTTACAGTGCTAGGGAGACCCAGTACTTC
TRBJ2-1,TRBV11-2,many,.,CASSLVSSYNEQFF,TGTGCCAGCAGCTTAGTGAGTTCCTACAATGAGCAGTTCTTC
TRBJ2-5,TRBV20-1,many,TRBD2,CSADTSGGLQETQYF,TGCAGTGCTGATACTAGCGGGGGTCTCCAAGAGACCCAGTACTTC
TRBJ1-4,TRBV19,many,.,CASTPAMGKLFF,TGTGCCAGTACGCCGGCGATGGGAAAACTGTTTTTT
TRBJ1-1,TRBV6-5,many,.,CASSYSVEAFF,TGTGCCAGCAGTTACTCGGTAGAAGCTTTCTTT
TRBJ1-4,TRBV7-8,.,.,CASSLGGFEEKLFF,TGTGCCAGCAGCTTAGGAGGATTTGAGGAAAAACTGTTTTTT
TRBJ2-1,TRBV7-2,many,.,CASSNLAIEQFF,TGTGCCAGCAGCAATCTAGCGATTGAGCAGTTCTTC
TRBJ2-3,TRBV7-7,many,TRBD1,CASSHRGPTDTQYF,TGTGCTAGCAGCCACAGGGGACCCACAGATACGCAGTATTTT
TRBJ1-5,TRBV4-2,many,.,CASSLDRTDQPQHF,TGTGCCAGCAGCCTAGACCGGACAGATCAGCCCCAGCATTTT
TRBJ2-3,TRBV27,.,.,CASSPPGASTDTQYF,TGTGCCAGCAGCCCCCCCGGGGCGAGCACAGATACGCAGTATTTT
TRBJ2-1,TRBV27,.,.,CASIGSTLRSYNEQFF,TGTGCCAGCATAGGTTCCACACTAAGATCATACAATGAGCAGTTCTTC
TRBJ2-1,TRBV27,.,.,CASRSLGSYNEQFF,TGTGCCAGCAGAAGCCTAGGATCCTACAATGAGCAGTTCTTC
TRBJ2-5,TRBV5-4,many,.,CASSFFGGLEETQYF,TGTGCCAGCAGCTTCTTTGGGGGGCTGGAAGAGACCCAGTACTTC
TRBJ2-5,TRBV28,many,TRBD1,CASSLGQIKETQYF,TGTGCCAGCAGTTTGGGACAGATAAAAGAGACCCAGTACTTC
TRBJ2-2,TRBV9,few,.,CASSVALTGNTGELFF,TGTGCCAGCAGCGTAGCTTTGACTGGGAACACCGGGGAGCTGTTTTTT
TRBJ2-2,TRBV6-5,.,.,CASSYSPSLLGELFF,TGTGCCAGCAGTTACTCTCCGTCTCTCCTCGGGGAGCTGTTTTTT
TRBJ2-1,TRBV2,.,.,CASSDAPGAYNEQFF,TGTGCCAGCAGTGATGCGCCGGGAGCCTACAATGAGCAGTTCTTC
TRBJ1-2,TRBV5-4,.,.,CASSWGPNYGYTF,TGTGCCAGCAGCTGGGGGCCGAACTATGGCTACACCTTC
TRBJ2-1,TRBV4-3,many,TRBD1,CASSQEVARTGRVDEQFF,TGCGCCAGCAGCCAAGAAGTGGCCAGGACAGGGCGCGTCGATGAGCAGTTCTTC
TRBJ2-5,TRBV5-6,few,TRBD2,CASSLWGGGIWKTQYF,TGTGCCAGCAGCTTGTGGGGCGGGGGGATATGGAAGACCCAGTACTTC
TRBJ2-1,TRBV29-1,few,.,CSVEGLVGNSYNEQFF,TGCAGCGTCGAAGGGTTAGTGGGAAACTCCTACAATGAGCAGTTCTTC
TRBJ2-2,TRBV6-6,many,TRBD2,CASSSPGTSGFLNTGELFF,TGTGCCAGCAGTTCCCCCGGGACTAGCGGGTTTCTGAACACCGGGGAGCTGTTTTTT